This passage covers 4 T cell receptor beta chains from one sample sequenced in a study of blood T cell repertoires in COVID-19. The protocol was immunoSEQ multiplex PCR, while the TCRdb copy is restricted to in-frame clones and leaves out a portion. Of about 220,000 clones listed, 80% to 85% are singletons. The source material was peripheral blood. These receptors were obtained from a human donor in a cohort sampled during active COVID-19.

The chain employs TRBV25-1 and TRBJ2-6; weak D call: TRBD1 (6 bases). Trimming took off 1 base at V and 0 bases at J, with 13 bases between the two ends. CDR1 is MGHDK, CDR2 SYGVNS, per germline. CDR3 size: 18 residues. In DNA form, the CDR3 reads TGTGCCAGCAGTGAATTCGGGACAAGACTCTCTGGGGCCAACGTCCTGACTTTC. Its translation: CASSEFGTRLSGANVLTF.

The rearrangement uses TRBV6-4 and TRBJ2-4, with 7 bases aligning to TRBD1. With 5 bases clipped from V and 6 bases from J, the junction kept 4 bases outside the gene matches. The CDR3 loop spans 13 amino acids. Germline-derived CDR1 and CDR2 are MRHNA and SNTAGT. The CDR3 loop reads CASSPRQGNIQYF. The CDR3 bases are TGTGCCAGCAGTCCTCGACAGGGAAACATTCAGTACTTC.

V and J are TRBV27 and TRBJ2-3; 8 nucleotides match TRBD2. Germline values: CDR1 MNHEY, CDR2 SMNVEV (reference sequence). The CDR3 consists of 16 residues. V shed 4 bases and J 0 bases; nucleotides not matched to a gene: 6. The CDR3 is CASSWSASGSTDTQYF. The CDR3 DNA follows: TGTGCCAGCAGTTGGTCGGCTAGCGGGAGCACAGATACGCAGTATTTT.

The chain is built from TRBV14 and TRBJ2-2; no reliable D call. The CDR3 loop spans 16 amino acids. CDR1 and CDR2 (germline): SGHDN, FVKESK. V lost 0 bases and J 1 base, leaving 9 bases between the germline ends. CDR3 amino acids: CASSQDILMNTGELFF. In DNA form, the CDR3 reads TGTGCCAGCAGCCAAGATATATTAATGAACACCGGGGAGCTGTTTTTT. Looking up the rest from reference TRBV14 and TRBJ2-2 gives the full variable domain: EAGVTQFPSHSVIEKGQTVTLRCDPISGHDNLYWYRRVMGKEIKFLLHFVKESKQDESGMPNNRFLAERTGGTYSTLKVQPAELEDSGVYFCASSQDILMNTGELFFGEGSRLTVL.